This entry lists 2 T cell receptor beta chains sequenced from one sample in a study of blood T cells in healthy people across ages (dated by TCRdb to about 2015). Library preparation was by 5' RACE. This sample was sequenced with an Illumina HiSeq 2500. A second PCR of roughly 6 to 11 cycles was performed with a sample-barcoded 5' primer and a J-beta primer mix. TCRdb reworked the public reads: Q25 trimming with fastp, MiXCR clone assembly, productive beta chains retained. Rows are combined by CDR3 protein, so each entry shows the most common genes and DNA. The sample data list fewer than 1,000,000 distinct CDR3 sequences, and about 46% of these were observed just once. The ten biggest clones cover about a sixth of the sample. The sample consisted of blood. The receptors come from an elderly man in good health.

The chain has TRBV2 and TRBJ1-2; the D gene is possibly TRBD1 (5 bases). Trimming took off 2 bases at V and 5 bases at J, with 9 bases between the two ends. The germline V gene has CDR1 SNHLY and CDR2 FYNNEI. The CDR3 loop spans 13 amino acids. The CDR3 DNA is TGTGCCAGCAGTGAAAGGGCAGGGTATGGCTACACCTTC. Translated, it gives CASSERAGYGYTF.

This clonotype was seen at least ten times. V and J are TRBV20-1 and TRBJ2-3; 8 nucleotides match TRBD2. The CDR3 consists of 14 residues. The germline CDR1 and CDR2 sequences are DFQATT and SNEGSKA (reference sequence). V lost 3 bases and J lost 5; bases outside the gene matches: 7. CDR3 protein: CSASGLAGRDTQYF. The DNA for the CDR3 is TGCAGTGCTAGTGGGCTAGCGGGTCGAGATACGCAGTATTTT.